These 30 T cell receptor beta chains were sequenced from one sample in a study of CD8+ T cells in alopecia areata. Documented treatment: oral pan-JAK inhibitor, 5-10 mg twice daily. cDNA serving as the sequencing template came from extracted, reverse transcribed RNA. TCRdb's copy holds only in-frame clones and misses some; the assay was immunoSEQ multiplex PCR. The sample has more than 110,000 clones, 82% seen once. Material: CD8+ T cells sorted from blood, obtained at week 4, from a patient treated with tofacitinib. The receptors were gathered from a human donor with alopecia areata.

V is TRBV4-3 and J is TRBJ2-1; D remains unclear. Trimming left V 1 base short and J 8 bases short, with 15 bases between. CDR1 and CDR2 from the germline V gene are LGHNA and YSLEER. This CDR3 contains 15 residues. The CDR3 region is CASSQVLYKGHEQFF. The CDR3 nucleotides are TGCGCCAGCAGCCAAGTTCTATACAAGGGCCATGAGCAGTTCTTC.

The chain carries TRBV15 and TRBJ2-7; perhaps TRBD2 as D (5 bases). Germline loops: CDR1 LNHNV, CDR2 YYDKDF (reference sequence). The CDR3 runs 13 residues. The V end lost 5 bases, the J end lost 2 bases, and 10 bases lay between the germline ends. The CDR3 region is CATSFGVAYEQYF. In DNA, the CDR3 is TGTGCCACCAGCTTCGGGGTGGCCTACGAGCAGTACTTC.

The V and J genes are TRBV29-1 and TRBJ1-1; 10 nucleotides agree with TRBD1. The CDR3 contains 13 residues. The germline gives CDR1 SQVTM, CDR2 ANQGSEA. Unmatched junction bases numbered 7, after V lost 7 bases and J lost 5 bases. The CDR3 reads CSGWDRGGTEAFF. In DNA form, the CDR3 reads TGCAGCGGATGGGACAGGGGTGGGACTGAAGCTTTCTTT.

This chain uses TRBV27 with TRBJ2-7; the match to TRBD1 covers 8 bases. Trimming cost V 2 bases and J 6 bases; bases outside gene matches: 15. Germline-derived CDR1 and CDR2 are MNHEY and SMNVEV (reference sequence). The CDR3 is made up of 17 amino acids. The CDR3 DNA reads TGTGCCAGCAGTTTACTTAGTTTCGGACAGGGTGTTTCCGAGCAGTACTTC. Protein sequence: CASSLLSFGQGVSEQYF.

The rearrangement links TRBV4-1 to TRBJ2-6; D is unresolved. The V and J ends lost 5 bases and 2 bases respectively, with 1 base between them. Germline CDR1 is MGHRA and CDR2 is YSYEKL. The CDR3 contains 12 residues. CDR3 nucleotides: TGCGCCAGCAGCACTGGGGCCAACGTCCTGACTTTC. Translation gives CASSTGANVLTF.

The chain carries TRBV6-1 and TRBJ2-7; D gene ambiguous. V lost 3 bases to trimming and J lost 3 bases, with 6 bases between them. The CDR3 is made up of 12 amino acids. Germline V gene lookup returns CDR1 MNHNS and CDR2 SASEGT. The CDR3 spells CASSDGFYEQYF. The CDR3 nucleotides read TGTGCCAGCAGTGACGGGTTCTACGAGCAGTACTTC.

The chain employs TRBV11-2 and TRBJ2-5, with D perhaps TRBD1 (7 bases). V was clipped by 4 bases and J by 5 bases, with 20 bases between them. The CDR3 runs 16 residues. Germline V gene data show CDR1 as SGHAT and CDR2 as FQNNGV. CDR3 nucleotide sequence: TGTGCCAGCAGCTCTCATACCACAGGGGCGGGGGAGACCCAGTACTTC. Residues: CASSSHTTGAGETQYF.

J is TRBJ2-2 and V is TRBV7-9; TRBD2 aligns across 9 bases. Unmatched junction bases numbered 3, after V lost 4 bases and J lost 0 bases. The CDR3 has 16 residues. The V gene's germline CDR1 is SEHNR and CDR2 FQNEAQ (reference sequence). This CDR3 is CASSWLAGANTGELFF. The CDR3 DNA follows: TGTGCCAGCAGCTGGTTAGCGGGGGCGAACACCGGGGAGCTGTTTTTT.

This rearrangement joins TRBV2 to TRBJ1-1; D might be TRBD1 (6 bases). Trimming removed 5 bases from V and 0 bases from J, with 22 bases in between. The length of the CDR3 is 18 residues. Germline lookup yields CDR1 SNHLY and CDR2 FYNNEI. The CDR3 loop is CASSRSADRIRVNTEAFF. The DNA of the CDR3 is TGTGCCAGCAGTCGATCGGCCGACAGGATCCGGGTGAACACTGAAGCTTTCTTT. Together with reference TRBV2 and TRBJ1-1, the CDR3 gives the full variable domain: EPEVTQTPSHQVTQMGQEVILRCVPISNHLYFYWYRQILGQKVEFLVSFYNNEISEKSEIFDDQFSVERPDGSNFTLKIRSTKLEDSAMYFCASSRSADRIRVNTEAFFGQGTRLTVV.

The CDR3 loop is CASSTWTSGVEQYF. The CDR3, as DNA: TGTGCCAGCAGTACGTGGACTAGCGGGGTCGAGCAGTACTTC. V is TRBV7-2 and J is TRBJ2-7; the match to TRBD2 covers 12 bases. Trimming cost V 6 bases and J 6 bases; bases outside gene matches: 6. The CDR3 is made up of 14 amino acids. Germline lookup yields CDR1 SGHTA and CDR2 FQGNSA.

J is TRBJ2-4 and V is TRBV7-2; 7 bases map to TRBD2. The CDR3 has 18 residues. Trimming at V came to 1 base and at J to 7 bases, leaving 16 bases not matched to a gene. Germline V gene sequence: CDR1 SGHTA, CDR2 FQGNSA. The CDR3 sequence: CASSLVGSGEYLGNIQYF. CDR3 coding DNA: TGTGCCAGCAGCTTAGTCGGGAGCGGGGAATACCTCGGGAACATTCAGTACTTC.

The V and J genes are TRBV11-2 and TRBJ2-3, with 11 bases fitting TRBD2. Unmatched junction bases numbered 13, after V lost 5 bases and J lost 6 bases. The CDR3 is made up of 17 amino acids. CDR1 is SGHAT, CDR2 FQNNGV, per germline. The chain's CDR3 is CASSLPGLAGGFDTQYF. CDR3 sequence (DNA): TGTGCCAGCAGCCTCCCCGGTTTAGCGGGGGGGTTTGATACGCAGTATTTT. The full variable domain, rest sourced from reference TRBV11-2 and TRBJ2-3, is EAGVAQSPRYKIIEKRQSVAFWCNPISGHATLYWYQQILGQGPKLLIQFQNNGVVDDSQLPKDRFSAERLKGVDSTLKIQPAKLEDSAVYLCASSLPGLAGGFDTQYFGPGTRLTVL.

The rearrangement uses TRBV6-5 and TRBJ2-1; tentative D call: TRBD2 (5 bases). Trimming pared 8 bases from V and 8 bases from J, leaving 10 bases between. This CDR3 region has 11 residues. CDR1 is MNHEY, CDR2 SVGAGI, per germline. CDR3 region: CASAFGDEQFF. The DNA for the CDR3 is TGTGCCAGCGCATTCGGGGATGAGCAGTTCTTC.

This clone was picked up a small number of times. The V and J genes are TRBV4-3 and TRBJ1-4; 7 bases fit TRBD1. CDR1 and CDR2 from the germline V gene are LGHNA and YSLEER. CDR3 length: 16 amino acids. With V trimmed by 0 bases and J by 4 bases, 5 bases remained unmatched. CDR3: CASSQDRQGFNEKLFF. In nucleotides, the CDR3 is TGCGCCAGCAGCCAAGACCGACAGGGCTTTAATGAAAAACTGTTTTTT.

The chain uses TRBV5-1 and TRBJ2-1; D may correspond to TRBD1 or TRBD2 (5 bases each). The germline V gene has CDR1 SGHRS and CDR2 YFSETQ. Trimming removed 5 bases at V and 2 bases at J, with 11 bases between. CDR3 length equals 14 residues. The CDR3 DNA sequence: TGCGCCAGCAGTTCCGGGACCCCCTACAATGAGCAGTTCTTC. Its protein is CASSSGTPYNEQFF. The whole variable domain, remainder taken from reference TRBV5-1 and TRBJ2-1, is KAGVTQTPRYLIKTRGQQVTLSCSPISGHRSVSWYQQTPGQGLQFLFEYFSETQRNKGNFPGRFSGRQFSNSRSEMNVSTLELGDSALYLCASSSGTPYNEQFFGPGTRLTVL.

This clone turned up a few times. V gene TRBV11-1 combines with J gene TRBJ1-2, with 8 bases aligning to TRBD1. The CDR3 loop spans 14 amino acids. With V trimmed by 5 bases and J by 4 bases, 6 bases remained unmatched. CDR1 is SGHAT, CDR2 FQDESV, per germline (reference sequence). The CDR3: CASSPLTGGYGYTF. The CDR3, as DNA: TGTGCCAGCAGCCCTCTTACAGGGGGCTATGGCTACACCTTC.

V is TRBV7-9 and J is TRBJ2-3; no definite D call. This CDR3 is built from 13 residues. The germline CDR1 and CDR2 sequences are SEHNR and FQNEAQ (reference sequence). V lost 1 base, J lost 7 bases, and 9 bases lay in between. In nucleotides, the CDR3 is TGTGCCAGCAGCTTAGAGGCGCCCCATACGCAGTATTTT. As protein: CASSLEAPHTQYF.

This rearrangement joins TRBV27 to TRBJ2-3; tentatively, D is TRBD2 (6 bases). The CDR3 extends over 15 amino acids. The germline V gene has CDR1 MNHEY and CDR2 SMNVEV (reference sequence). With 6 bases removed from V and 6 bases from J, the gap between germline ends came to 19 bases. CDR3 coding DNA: TGTGCCAGCAGGGGTCGTGGGGGGTTCTCCGATACGCAGTATTTT. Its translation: CASRGRGGFSDTQYF.

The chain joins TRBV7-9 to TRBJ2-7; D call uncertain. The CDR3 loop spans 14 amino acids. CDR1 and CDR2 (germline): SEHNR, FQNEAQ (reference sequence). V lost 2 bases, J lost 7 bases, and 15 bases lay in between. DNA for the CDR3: TGTGCCAGCAGCTTATCGGGCACAATGGAAGAGCAGTACTTC. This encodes CASSLSGTMEEQYF.

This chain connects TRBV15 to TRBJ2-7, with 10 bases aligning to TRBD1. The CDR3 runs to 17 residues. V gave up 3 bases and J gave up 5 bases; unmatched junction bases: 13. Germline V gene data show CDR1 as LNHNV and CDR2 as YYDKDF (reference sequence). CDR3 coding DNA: TGTGCCACCAGCAGCGACACCGGGACAGGGGTTCTCCACGAGCAGTACTTC. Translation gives CATSSDTGTGVLHEQYF.

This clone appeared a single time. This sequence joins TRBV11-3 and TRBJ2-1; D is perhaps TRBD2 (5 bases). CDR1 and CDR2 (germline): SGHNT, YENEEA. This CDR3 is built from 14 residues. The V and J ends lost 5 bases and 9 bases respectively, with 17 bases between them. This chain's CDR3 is CASSPEGLRAEQFF. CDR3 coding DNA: TGTGCCAGCAGCCCCGAAGGGCTGAGGGCTGAGCAGTTCTTC.

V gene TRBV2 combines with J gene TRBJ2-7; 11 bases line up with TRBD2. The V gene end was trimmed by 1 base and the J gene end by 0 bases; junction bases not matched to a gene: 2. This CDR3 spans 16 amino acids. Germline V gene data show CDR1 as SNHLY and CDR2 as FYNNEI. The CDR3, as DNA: TGTGCCAGCAGTGAAGTAGGGACTAGCGGCTCCTACGAGCAGTACTTC. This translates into CASSEVGTSGSYEQYF.

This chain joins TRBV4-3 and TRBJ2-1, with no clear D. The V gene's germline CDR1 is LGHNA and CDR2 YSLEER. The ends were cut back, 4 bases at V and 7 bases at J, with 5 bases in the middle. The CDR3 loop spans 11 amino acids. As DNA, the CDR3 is TGCGCCAGCAGCCGTGGGAATGAGCAGTTCTTC. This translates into CASSRGNEQFF.

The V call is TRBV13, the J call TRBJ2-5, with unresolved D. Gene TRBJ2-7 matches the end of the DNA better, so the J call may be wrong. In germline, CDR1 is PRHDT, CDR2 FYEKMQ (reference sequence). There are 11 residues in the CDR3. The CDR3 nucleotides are TGTGCCAGCAGCTCCTCCTACGAGCAGTACTTC. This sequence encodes CASSSSYEQYF.

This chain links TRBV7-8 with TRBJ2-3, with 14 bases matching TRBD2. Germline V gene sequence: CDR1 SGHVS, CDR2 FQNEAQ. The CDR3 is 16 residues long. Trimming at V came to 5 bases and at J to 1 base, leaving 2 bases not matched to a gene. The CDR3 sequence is CASSLGLAGGTDTQYF. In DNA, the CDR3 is TGTGCCAGCAGCCTGGGACTAGCGGGAGGCACAGATACGCAGTATTTT.

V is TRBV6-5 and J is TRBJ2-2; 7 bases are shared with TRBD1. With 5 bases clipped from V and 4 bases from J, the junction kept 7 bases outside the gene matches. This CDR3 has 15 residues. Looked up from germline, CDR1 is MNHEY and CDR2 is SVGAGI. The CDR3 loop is CASSKGQAGTGELFF. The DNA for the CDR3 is TGTGCCAGCAGTAAAGGACAGGCCGGCACCGGGGAGCTGTTTTTT.

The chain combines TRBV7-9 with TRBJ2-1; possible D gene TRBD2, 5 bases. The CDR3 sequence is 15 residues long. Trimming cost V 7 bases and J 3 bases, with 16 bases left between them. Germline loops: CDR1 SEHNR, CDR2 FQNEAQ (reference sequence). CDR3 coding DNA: TGTGCCAGCACCATAAAGGGCCGGGGCTACAATGAGCAGTTCTTC. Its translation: CASTIKGRGYNEQFF.

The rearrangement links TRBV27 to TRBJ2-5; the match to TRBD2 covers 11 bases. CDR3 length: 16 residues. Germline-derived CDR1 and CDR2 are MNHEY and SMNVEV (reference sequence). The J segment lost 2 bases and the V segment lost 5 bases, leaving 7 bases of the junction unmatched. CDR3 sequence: CASSDRLAGGQETQYF. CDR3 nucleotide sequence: TGTGCCAGCAGTGACCGGCTAGCGGGGGGTCAAGAGACCCAGTACTTC.

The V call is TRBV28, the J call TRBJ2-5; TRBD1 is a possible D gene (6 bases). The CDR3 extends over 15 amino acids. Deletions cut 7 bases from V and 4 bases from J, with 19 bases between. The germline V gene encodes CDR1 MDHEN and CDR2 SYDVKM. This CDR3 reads CASTRASRQVETQYF. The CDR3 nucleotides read TGTGCCAGCACCCGCGCCTCAAGACAGGTAGAGACCCAGTACTTC.

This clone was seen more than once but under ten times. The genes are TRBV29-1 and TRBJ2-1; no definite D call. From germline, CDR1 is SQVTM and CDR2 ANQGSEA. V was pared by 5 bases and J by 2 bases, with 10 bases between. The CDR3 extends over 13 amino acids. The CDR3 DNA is TGCAGCGTTTACACCGGCACCTACAATGAGCAGTTCTTC. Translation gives CSVYTGTYNEQFF.